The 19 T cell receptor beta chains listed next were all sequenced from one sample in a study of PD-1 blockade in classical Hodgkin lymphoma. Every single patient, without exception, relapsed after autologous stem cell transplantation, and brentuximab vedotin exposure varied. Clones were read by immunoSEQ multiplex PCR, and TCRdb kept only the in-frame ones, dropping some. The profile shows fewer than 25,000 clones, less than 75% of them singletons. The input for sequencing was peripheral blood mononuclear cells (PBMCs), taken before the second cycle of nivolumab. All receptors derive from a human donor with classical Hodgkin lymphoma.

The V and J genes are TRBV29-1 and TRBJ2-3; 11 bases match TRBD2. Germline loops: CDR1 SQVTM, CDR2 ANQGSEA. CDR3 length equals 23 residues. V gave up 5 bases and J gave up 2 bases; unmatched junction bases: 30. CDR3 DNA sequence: TGCAGCGTTTATGGGCGACTAGCGGGACCACCCATTAACAGCCGACCCGACACAGATACGCAGTATTTT. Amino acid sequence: CSVYGRLAGPPINSRPDTDTQYF.

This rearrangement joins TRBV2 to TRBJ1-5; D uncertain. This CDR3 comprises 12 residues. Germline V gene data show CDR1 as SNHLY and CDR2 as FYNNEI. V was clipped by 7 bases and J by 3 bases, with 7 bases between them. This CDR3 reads CASKRDNQPQHF. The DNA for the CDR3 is TGTGCCAGCAAAAGGGACAATCAGCCCCAGCATTTT.

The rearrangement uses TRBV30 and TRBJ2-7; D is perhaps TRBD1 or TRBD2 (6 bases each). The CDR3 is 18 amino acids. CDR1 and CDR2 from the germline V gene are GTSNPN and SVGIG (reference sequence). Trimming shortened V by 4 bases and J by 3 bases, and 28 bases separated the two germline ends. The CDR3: CAWTPEGGRGLGGYEQYF. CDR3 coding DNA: TGTGCCTGGACCCCGGAGGGGGGACGCGGGTTAGGTGGCTACGAGCAGTACTTC.

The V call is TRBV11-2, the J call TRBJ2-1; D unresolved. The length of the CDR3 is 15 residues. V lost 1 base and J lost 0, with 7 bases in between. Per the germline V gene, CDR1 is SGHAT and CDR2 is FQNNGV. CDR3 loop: CASSLAGSSYNEQFF. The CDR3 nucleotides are TGTGCCAGCAGCTTAGCCGGTAGCTCCTACAATGAGCAGTTCTTC.

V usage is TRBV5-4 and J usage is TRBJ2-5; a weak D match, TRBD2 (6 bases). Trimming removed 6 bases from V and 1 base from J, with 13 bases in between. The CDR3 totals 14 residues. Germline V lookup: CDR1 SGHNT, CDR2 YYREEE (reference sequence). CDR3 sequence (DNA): TGTGCCAGCACCACTAGGGGACTCCAAGAGACCCAGTACTTC. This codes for CASTTRGLQETQYF.

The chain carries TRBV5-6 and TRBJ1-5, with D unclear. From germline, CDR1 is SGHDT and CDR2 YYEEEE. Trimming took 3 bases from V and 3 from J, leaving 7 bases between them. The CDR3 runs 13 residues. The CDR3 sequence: CASSYRPNQPQHF. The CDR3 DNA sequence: TGTGCCAGCAGCTATCGTCCCAATCAGCCCCAGCATTTT.

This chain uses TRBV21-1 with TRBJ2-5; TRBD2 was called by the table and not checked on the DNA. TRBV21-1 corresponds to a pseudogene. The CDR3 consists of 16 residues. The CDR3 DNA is TGTGCCAGCAAACTCGTCGAGGGAGGGCCTCTGGAGACCCAGTACTTC. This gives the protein CASKLVEGGPLETQYF.

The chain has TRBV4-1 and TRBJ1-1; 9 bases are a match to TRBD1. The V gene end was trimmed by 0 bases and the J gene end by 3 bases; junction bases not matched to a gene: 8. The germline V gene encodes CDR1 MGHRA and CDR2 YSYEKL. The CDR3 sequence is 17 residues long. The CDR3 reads CASSQDRDRELHTEAFF. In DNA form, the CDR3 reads TGCGCCAGCAGCCAAGACCGGGACAGGGAGCTACACACTGAAGCTTTCTTT.

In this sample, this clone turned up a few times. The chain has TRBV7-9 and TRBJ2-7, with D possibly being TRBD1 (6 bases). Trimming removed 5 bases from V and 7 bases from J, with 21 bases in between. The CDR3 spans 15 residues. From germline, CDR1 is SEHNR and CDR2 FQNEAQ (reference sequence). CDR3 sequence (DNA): TGTGCCAGCAGCATGCACCGGGACAATATAGGGGAGCAGTACTTC. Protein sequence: CASSMHRDNIGEQYF.

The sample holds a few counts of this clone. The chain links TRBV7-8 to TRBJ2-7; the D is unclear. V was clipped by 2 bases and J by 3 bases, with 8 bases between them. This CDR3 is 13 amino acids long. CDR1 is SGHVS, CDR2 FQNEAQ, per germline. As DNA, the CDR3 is TGTGCCAGCAGCTTACTAGGCCACTACGAGCAGTACTTC. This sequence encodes CASSLLGHYEQYF.

The CDR3 region is CASSLTGYSLYDEQFF. The CDR3 coding sequence is TGTGCCAGCAGCTTAACAGGATACTCCCTCTATGATGAGCAGTTCTTC. The chain links TRBV7-8 to TRBJ2-1; TRBD1 is a possible D gene (5 bases). Germline V gene data show CDR1 as SGHVS and CDR2 as FQNEAQ. This CDR3 spans 16 amino acids. Trimming took off 2 bases at V and 8 bases at J, with 19 bases between the two ends.

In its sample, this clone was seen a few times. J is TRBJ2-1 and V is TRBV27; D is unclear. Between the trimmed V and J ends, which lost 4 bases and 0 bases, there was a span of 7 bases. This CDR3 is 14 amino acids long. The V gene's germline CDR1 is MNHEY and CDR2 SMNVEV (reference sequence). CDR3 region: CASSWLDSYNEQFF. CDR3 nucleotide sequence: TGTGCCAGCAGTTGGTTGGACTCCTACAATGAGCAGTTCTTC.

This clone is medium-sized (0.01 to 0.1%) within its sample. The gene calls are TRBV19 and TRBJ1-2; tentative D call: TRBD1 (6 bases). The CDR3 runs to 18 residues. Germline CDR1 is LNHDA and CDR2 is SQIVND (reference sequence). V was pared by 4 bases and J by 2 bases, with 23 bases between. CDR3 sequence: CASSTEDRSLKENYGYTF. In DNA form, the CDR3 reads TGTGCCAGTAGTACCGAGGACAGATCGCTGAAGGAGAACTATGGCTACACCTTC.

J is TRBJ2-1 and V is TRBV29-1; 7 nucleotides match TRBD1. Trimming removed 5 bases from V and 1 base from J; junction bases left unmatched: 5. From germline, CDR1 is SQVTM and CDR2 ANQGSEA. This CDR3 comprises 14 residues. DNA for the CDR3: TGCAGCGTTTTCGCAGGGGGTTCCTACAATGAGCAGTTCTTC. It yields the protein CSVFAGGSYNEQFF.

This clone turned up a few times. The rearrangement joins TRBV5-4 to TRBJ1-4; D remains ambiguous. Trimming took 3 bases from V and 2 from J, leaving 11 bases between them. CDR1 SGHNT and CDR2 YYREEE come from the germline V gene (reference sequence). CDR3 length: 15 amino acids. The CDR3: CASSSRLGTNEKLFF. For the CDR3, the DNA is TGTGCCAGCAGCTCAAGACTAGGGACTAATGAAAAACTGTTTTTT.

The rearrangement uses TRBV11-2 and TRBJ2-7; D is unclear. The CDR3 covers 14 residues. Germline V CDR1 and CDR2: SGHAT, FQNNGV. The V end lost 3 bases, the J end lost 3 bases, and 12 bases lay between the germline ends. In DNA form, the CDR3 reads TGTGCCAGCAGCTTGGAACCAAGACTCTACGAGCAGTACTTC. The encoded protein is CASSLEPRLYEQYF.

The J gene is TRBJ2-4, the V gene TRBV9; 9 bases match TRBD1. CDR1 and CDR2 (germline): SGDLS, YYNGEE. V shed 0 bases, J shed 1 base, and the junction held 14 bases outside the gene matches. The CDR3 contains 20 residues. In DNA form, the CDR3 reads TGTGCCAGCAGCGTAGGCTGGGGGACAGGGATGGGGTTTGCCAAAAACATTCAGTACTTC. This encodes CASSVGWGTGMGFAKNIQYF. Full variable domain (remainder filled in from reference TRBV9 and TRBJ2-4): DSGVTQTPKHLITATGQRVTLRCSPRSGDLSVYWYQQSLDQGLQFLIQYYNGEERAKGNILERFSAQQFPDLHSELNLSSLELGDSALYFCASSVGWGTGMGFAKNIQYFGAGTRLSVL.

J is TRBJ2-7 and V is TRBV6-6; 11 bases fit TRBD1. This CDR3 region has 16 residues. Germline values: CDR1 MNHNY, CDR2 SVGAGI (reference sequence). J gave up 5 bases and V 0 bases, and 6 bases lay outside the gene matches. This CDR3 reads CASSYSLGQGVDEQYF. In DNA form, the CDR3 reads TGTGCCAGCAGTTACTCGTTGGGACAGGGGGTTGACGAGCAGTACTTC.

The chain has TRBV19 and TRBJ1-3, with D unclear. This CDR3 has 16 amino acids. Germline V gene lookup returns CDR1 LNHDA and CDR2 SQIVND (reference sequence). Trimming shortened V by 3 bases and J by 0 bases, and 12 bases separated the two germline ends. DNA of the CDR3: TGTGCCAGTAGTATTGGCAGGCGAAACTCTGGAAACACCATATATTTT. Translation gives CASSIGRRNSGNTIYF. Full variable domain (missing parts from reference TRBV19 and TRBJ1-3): DGGITQSPKYLFRKEGQNVTLSCEQNLNHDAMYWYRQDPGQGLRLIYYSQIVNDFQKGDIAEGYSVSREKKESFPLTVTSAQKNPTAFYLCASSIGRRNSGNTIYFGEGSWLTVV.